This TCR beta chain is drawn from a study of cytomegalovirus exposure and HLA in healthy donors. Germline assignment: CDR1 SGHVS and CDR2 FQNEAQ. The length of the CDR3 is 14 residues. Deletions cut 1 base from V and 8 bases from J, with 13 bases between. Amplification used 60 Vbeta primers and 13 Jbeta primers. Sequencing was performed with immunoSEQ multiplex PCR; in TCRdb, only in-frame clones are kept and a portion is missing. The sample holds approximately 130,000 clones, 75% to 90% seen once. Sample: PBMCs. The source of this sequence is a woman in her twenties or thirties in good health and CMV-seropositive. V usage is TRBV7-8 and J usage is TRBJ2-3, with D tentatively TRBD2 (5 bases). In DNA, the CDR3 is TGTGCCAGCAGCTTAGTCGGGGTCCTTGGTACGCAGTATTTT. It specifies CASSLVGVLGTQYF.